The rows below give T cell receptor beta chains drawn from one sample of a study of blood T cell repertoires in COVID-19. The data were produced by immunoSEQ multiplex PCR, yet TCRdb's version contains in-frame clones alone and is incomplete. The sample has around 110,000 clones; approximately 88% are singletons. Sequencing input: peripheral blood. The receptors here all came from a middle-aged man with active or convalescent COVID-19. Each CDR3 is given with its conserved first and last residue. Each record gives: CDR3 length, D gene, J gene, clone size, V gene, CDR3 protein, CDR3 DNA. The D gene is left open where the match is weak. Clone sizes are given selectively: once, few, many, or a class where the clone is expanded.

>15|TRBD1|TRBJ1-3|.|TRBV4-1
CASSQAGGFGNTIYF
TGCGCCAGCAGCCAAGCAGGGGGGTTTGGAAACACCATATATTTT
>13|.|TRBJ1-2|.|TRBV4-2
CASSSRTTYGYTF
TGTGCCAGCAGCTCGCGGACAACCTATGGCTACACCTTC
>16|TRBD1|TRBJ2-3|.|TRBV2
CASSETGTGSSDTQYF
TGTGCCAGCAGTGAGACCGGGACAGGGTCTTCAGATACGCAGTATTTT
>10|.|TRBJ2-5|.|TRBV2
CASLFGTQYF
TGTGCCAGCCTATTCGGGACCCAGTACTTC
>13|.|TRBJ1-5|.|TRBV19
CASSDYSNQPQHF
TGTGCCAGTTCGGACTACAGCAATCAGCCCCAGCATTTT
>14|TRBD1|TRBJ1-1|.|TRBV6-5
CASSRLGQGTEAFF
TGTGCCAGCAGCCGTCTGGGACAGGGGACTGAAGCTTTCTTT
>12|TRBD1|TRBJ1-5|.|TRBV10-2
CASSTGDPPQHF
TGCGCCAGCAGTACAGGGGATCCGCCCCAGCATTTT
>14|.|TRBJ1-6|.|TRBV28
CASSLGLRFSPLHF
TGTGCCAGCAGTTTAGGACTGCGATTTTCACCCCTCCACTTT
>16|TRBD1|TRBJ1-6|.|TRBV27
CASSLNRGPYNSPLHF
TGTGCCAGCAGTTTAAACAGGGGTCCCTATAATTCACCCCTCCACTTT
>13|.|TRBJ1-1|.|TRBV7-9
CASSLTENTEAFF
TGTGCCAGCAGCTTAACAGAGAACACTGAAGCTTTCTTT
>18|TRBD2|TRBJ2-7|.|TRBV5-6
CASSFFRGTSGRVNEQYF
TGTGCCAGCAGCTTTTTCAGGGGAACTAGCGGGAGGGTCAACGAGCAGTACTTC
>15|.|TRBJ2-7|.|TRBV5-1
CASSPEGQNTYEQYF
TGCGCCAGCAGCCCGGAGGGTCAGAACACCTACGAGCAGTACTTC
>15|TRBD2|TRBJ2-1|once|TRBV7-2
CASSFRLAGVNEQFF
TGTGCCAGCAGCTTTCGACTAGCGGGAGTTAATGAGCAGTTCTTC
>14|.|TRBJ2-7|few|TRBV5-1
CASSLDRSDTEQYF
TGCGCCAGCAGCTTGGATCGTTCGGACACCGAGCAGTACTTC
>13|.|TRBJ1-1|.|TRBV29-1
CSVLTGGNTEAFF
TGCAGCGTCCTGACAGGAGGGAACACTGAAGCTTTCTTT
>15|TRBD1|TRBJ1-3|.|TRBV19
CASRTGAHSGNTIYF
TGTGCCAGTAGGACAGGGGCCCACTCTGGAAACACCATATATTTT
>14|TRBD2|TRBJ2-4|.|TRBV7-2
CASSLMTSGDIQYF
TGTGCCAGCAGCTTAATGACTAGCGGAGACATTCAGTACTTC
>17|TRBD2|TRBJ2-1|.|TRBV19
CASSVVAGPSSYNEQFF
TGTGCCAGTAGTGTTGTAGCGGGTCCGAGCTCCTACAATGAGCAGTTCTTC
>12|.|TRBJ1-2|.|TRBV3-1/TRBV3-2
CASSQRQYGYTF
TGTGCCAGCAGCCAGAGACAGTATGGCTACACCTTC
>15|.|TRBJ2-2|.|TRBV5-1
CASSLAAGNTGELFF
TGCGCCAGCAGCTTGGCGGCAGGGAACACCGGGGAGCTGTTTTTT
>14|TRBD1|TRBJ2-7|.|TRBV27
CASSLGQGAGEQYF
TGTGCCAGCAGTTTAGGGCAGGGGGCCGGGGAGCAGTACTTC
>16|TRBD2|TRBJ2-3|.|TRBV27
CASSLRPTSVADTQYF
TGTGCCAGCAGTCTCCGTCCAACTAGCGTGGCAGATACGCAGTATTTT
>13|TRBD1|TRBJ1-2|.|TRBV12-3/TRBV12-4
CASSFGQGAGYTF
TGTGCCAGCAGTTTCGGGCAGGGGGCTGGCTACACCTTC
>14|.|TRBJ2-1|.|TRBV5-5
CASSLDLRAGEQFF
TGTGCCAGCAGCTTGGACTTAAGGGCGGGTGAGCAGTTCTTC
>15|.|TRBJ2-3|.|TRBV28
CASSLPREMTDTQYF
TGTGCCAGCAGTTTACCCCGGGAGATGACAGATACGCAGTATTTT
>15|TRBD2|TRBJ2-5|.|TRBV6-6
CASSYVLADRGTQYF
TGTGCCAGCAGTTACGTCCTAGCGGACCGCGGGACCCAGTACTTC
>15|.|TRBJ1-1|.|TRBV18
CASSAHREVNTEAFF
TGTGCCAGCTCAGCCCACAGGGAAGTAAACACTGAAGCTTTCTTT
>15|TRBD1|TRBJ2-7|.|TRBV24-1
CATSGPQGTSYEQYF
TGTGCCACCAGTGGCCCACAGGGGACCTCCTACGAGCAGTACTTC
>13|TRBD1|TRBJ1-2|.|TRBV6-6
CASSPGTVYGYTF
TGTGCCAGCAGTCCCGGGACAGTCTATGGCTACACCTTC
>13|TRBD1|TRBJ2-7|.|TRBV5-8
CASSRDRGREQYF
TGTGCCAGCAGCAGGGACAGGGGTAGGGAGCAGTACTTC
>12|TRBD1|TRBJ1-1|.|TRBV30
CAWRGQTTEAFF
TGTGCCTGGAGGGGACAGACCACTGAAGCTTTCTTT
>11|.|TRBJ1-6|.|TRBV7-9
CASSLSGPLHF
TGTGCCAGCAGCTTATCGGGGCCCCTCCACTTT
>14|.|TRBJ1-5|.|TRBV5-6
CASSQGQINQPQHF
TGTGCCAGCAGTCAGGGCCAGATCAATCAGCCCCAGCATTTT
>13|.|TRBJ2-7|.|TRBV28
CASTRGDIFEQYF
TGTGCCAGCACCCGAGGGGACATTTTCGAGCAGTACTTC
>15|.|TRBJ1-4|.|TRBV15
CATSRELVENEKLFF
TGTGCCACCAGCAGAGAACTGGTTGAAAATGAAAAACTGTTTTTT
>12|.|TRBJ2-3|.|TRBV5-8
CASKTSTDTQYF
TGTGCCAGCAAAACTAGCACAGATACGCAGTATTTT
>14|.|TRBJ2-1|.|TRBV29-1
CSVERLTDRNEQFF
TGCAGCGTTGAGAGGCTGACCGACCGTAATGAGCAGTTCTTC
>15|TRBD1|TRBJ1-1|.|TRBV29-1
CSVRDRERQNTEAFF
TGCAGCGTTCGGGACAGGGAAAGACAGAACACTGAAGCTTTCTTT
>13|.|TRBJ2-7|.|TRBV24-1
CATSDFSRGEQYF
TGTGCCACCAGTGATTTCAGTAGAGGCGAGCAGTACTTC
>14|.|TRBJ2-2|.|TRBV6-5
CASSRTGDTGELFF
TGTGCCAGCAGTCGTACAGGAGACACCGGGGAGCTGTTTTTT
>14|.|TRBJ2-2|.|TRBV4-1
CASSQGLNTGELFF
TGCGCCAGCAGCCAAGGACTGAACACCGGGGAGCTGTTTTTT